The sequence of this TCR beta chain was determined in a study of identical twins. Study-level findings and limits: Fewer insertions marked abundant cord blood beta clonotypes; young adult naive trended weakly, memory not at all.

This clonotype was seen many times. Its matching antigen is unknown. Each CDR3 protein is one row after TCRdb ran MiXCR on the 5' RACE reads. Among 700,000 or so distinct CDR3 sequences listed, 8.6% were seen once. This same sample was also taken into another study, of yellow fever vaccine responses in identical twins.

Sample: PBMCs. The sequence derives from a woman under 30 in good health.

As DNA, the CDR3 is TGTGCCAGCAGCTTAGCGTACCCGGGACAGGGGGGAAACACTGAAGCTTTCTTT. Encoded protein: CASSLAYPGQGGNTEAFF. The V gene is TRBV7-8, the J gene TRBJ1-1; 11 nucleotides match TRBD1. After removal of 0 bases from V and 2 bases from J, the junction contained 8 bases not matched to a gene. Germline V lookup: CDR1 SGHVS, CDR2 FQNEAQ. The CDR3 runs 18 residues.